The present TCR beta chain was sequenced within a study of shared clonotypes between healthy human individuals. The run depth of the assay was deep. Genomic DNA belonging to each subset was distributed in equal measure over several immunoSEQ plates. How the authors handled the data: Without quality scores, immunoSEQ junctional reads could not be filtered like full-length reads. Profiled with immunoSEQ multiplex PCR; TCRdb holds only in-frame clones, not every one. Clone size and V and J calls were adopted from that table, with D and trimming inferred from the DNA. Of about 1.5 million clones in the sample, 95% to 99% were seen once. The CDR3 spans 14 residues. The V and J ends lost 6 bases and 5 bases respectively, with 16 bases between them. CDR1 and CDR2 (germline): KGHSH, LQKENI.

The genes are TRBV18 and TRBJ1-1; D not certain. The source of this sequence is a young man in good health. Sequencing was performed on naive CD4+ T cells sorted from blood. Subset in this sample: CD45RA+ positively selected. The CDR3 loop is CASSLKSPGTEAFF. In DNA, the CDR3 is TGTGCCAGCTCCCTCAAAAGTCCGGGGACTGAAGCTTTCTTT.